The 15 T cell receptor beta chains below all came from one sample that was sequenced in a study of cytomegalovirus exposure and HLA in healthy donors. The protocol was immunoSEQ multiplex PCR, while the TCRdb copy is restricted to in-frame clones and leaves out a portion. Among a few hundred thousand clones listed, about 90% were seen once. The specimen was PBMCs. The origin of the receptors is a woman between 18 and 29 years old in good health and CMV-seronegative.

This chain links TRBV2 with TRBJ1-1; D remains unclear. This CDR3 comprises 16 residues. V shed 4 bases and J shed 0 bases, with 15 bases lying between them. Germline CDR1 and CDR2: SNHLY and FYNNEI. CDR3 loop: CASSARQLEMNTEAFF. The CDR3 DNA sequence: TGTGCCAGCAGTGCTCGGCAGTTGGAGATGAACACTGAAGCTTTCTTT.

The chain links TRBV28 to TRBJ1-1; 7 bases fit TRBD1. Germline loops: CDR1 MDHEN, CDR2 SYDVKM. This CDR3 spans 14 amino acids. V shed 3 bases, J shed 5 bases, and the junction held 6 bases outside the gene matches. The CDR3: CASSFTARGTEAFF. In nucleotides, the CDR3 is TGTGCCAGCAGTTTTACGGCCAGGGGGACTGAAGCTTTCTTT.

The chain links TRBV11-3 to TRBJ2-1; 12 nucleotides match TRBD2. Germline V gene sequence: CDR1 SGHNT, CDR2 YENEEA. V was clipped by 2 bases and J by 7 bases; unmatched bases: 9. The CDR3 contains 17 residues. The CDR3 protein is CASSLPRTSGAQNEQFF. CDR3 nucleotides: TGTGCCAGCAGCTTACCAAGGACTAGCGGGGCCCAGAATGAGCAGTTCTTC.

The V gene is TRBV7-9, the J gene TRBJ1-2, with TRBD1 identical over 7 bases. Germline-derived CDR1 and CDR2 are SEHNR and FQNEAQ (reference sequence). There are 16 residues in the CDR3. V lost 1 base to trimming and J lost 5 bases; unmatched junction nucleotides: 10. The CDR3 protein is CASSLGPHRGLYGYTF. The CDR3 bases are TGTGCCAGCAGCTTAGGGCCGCACAGGGGCCTTTATGGCTACACCTTC. The complete variable domain, with remaining parts taken from reference TRBV7-9 and TRBJ1-2, reads DTGVSQNPRHKITKRGQNVTFRCDPISEHNRLYWYRQTLGQGPEFLTYFQNEAQLEKSRLLSDRFSAERPKGSFSTLEIQRTEQGDSAMYLCASSLGPHRGLYGYTFGSGTRLTVV.

The chain links TRBV27 to TRBJ1-2; 9 bases align to TRBD1. V lost 4 bases to trimming and J lost 4 bases; unmatched junction nucleotides: 4. Germline lookup yields CDR1 MNHEY and CDR2 SMNVEV (reference sequence). The CDR3 runs 14 residues. CDR3 in DNA: TGTGCCAGCAGTTCGGGACAGGGACCCTATGGCTACACCTTC. Translated: CASSSGQGPYGYTF.

V and J are TRBV5-1 and TRBJ1-4; D perhaps matches TRBD1 (6 bases). Trimming left V 2 bases short and J 4 bases short, with 12 bases between. Germline V lookup: CDR1 SGHRS, CDR2 YFSETQ. The CDR3 has 15 residues. CDR3 nucleotides: TGCGCCAGCAGCTTAGCAGGGGACTATAATGAAAAACTGTTTTTT. Translated: CASSLAGDYNEKLFF.

The V call is TRBV11-2, the J call TRBJ2-1; TRBD1 agrees at 10 bases. Germline CDR1 and CDR2: SGHAT and FQNNGV. The junction had 4 bases not matched to a gene; V was cut back by 3 bases and J by 8 bases. This CDR3 is 14 amino acids long. DNA for the CDR3: TGTGCCAGCAGCTTCACCGGGACAGGGGATGAGCAGTTCTTC. This encodes CASSFTGTGDEQFF.

The J gene is TRBJ1-5, the V gene TRBV5-8, with TRBD1 identical over 8 bases. The CDR3 has 15 residues. The germline CDR1 and CDR2 sequences are SGHTS and YDEGEE. Trimming took 5 bases from V and 5 from J; bases not matched to a gene: 9. The CDR3 nucleotides are TGTGCCAGCAGTTCGGACAGGGTAAACGATCAGCCCCAGCATTTT. As protein: CASSSDRVNDQPQHF.

This chain connects TRBV28 to TRBJ2-6; D remains ambiguous. The CDR3 is 16 amino acids. The germline V and J ends were trimmed by 3 bases and 3 bases, with 12 bases remaining between them. The germline CDR1 and CDR2 sequences are MDHEN and SYDVKM. The CDR3 DNA is TGTGCCAGCAGTTTGGCAACAGATCTTGGGGCCAACGTCCTGACTTTC. It codes for CASSLATDLGANVLTF.

A note on this clone: Other DNA sequences within the sample encode an identical CDR3. The V gene is TRBV6-1, the J gene TRBJ1-5; D remains unclear. The CDR3 runs 14 residues. Deletions cut 4 bases from V and 0 bases from J, with 7 bases between. Germline values: CDR1 MNHNS, CDR2 SASEGT. CDR3 residues: CASSGGLSNQPQHF. CDR3 in DNA: TGTGCCAGCAGTGGTGGCCTTAGCAATCAGCCCCAGCATTTT.

The genes are TRBV20-1 and TRBJ2-3, with D perhaps matching TRBD2 (6 bases). CDR3 length equals 11 residues. Germline V gene data show CDR1 as DFQATT and CDR2 as SNEGSKA (reference sequence). V was trimmed by 6 bases and J by 7 bases, leaving 11 bases between them. The CDR3 bases are TGCAGTGCCCCGGGAGCAAATACGCAGTATTTT. Translating it yields CSAPGANTQYF.

The chain recombines TRBV21-1 with TRBJ2-3; the D call in the table, TRBD2, was not verified against the DNA. TRBV21-1 has pseudogene status. This CDR3 region has 17 residues. For the CDR3, the DNA is TGTGCCAGCAGCAATGGGGAGACACCGGTAGCCACAGATACGCAGTATTTT. Its protein is CASSNGETPVATDTQYF.

The J gene is TRBJ2-1, the V gene TRBV5-1; D might be TRBD2 (7 bases). This CDR3 comprises 15 residues. Germline CDR1 and CDR2: SGHRS and YFSETQ. The V and J ends lost 5 bases and 6 bases respectively, with 18 bases between them. The CDR3 DNA is TGCGCCAGCAGGGCGGGCGGGGGCGTCGGCAATGAGCAGTTCTTC. This encodes CASRAGGGVGNEQFF.

This clone has just a few counts. This sequence joins TRBV2 and TRBJ2-7, with 15 bases lining up with TRBD2. Unmatched junction bases numbered 4, after V lost 5 bases and J lost 5 bases. In germline, CDR1 is SNHLY, CDR2 FYNNEI. The CDR3 sequence is 15 residues long. This chain's CDR3 is CASSRTSGGANEQYF. In DNA form, the CDR3 reads TGTGCCAGCAGTCGGACTAGCGGGGGGGCAAACGAGCAGTACTTC.

The gene calls are TRBV11-3 and TRBJ2-2, with D maybe TRBD1 (6 bases). V shed 0 bases and J shed 7 bases, with 9 bases lying between them. Germline loops: CDR1 SGHNT, CDR2 YENEEA. There are 14 residues in the CDR3. The CDR3 here is CASSLDQGIGELFF. The CDR3 DNA reads TGTGCCAGCAGCTTAGATCAGGGGATCGGGGAGCTGTTTTTT.